Listed here are 4 T cell receptor beta chains from one sample, sequenced in a study of T cells in tuberculosis. Sequenced by immunoSEQ multiplex PCR; TCRdb stores in-frame clones only, minus some. Altogether tens of thousands of clones are present, roughly 96% being singletons, with the ten largest covering 2.4%. Sequencing was carried out using PBMCs. These receptors all stem from a donor aged 10-29 years with latent tuberculosis or without tuberculosis infection.

The rearrangement links TRBV27 to TRBJ1-2; 8 bases fit TRBD1. Germline loops: CDR1 MNHEY, CDR2 SMNVEV (reference sequence). The V and J ends lost 6 bases and 4 bases, in that order; junction bases with no gene match: 10. The CDR3 is made up of 15 amino acids. The CDR3: CASSPWSGGSYGYTF. For the CDR3, the DNA is TGTGCCAGCAGCCCCTGGTCAGGGGGCAGCTATGGCTACACCTTC.

V and J are TRBV4-3 and TRBJ2-1; possibly TRBD1 for D (7 bases). Trimming left V 0 bases short and J 4 bases short, with 16 bases between. Per the germline V gene, CDR1 is LGHNA and CDR2 is YSLEER. The CDR3 has 17 amino acids. The CDR3 DNA follows: TGCGCCAGCAGCCAAGAGTCGCAGGGGGGAGGATACAATGAGCAGTTCTTC. This gives the protein CASSQESQGGGYNEQFF.

The CDR3, as DNA: TGTGCCAGCAGTTACTCGGGACAGGGTGACGCTTTCTTT. This codes for CASSYSGQGDAFF. This rearrangement joins TRBV6-5 to TRBJ1-1; 9 bases align to TRBD1. This CDR3 is 13 amino acids long. The V segment lost 0 bases and the J segment 11 bases; nucleotides outside the gene matches: 4. CDR1 is MNHEY and CDR2 is SVGAGI in the germline V gene.

The V call is TRBV13, the J call TRBJ1-4; D ambiguous. Germline loops: CDR1 PRHDT, CDR2 FYEKMQ (reference sequence). The V end was cut by 4 bases, the J end by 2 bases, with 5 bases between. The CDR3 consists of 13 residues. The CDR3 region is CASSSRTNEKLFF. The CDR3 DNA is TGTGCCAGCAGCTCTCGTACTAATGAAAAACTGTTTTTT. Variable domain in full (rest from reference TRBV13 and TRBJ1-4): AAGVIQSPRHLIKEKRETATLKCYPIPRHDTVYWYQQGPGQDPQFLISFYEKMQSDKGSIPDRFSAQQFSDYHSELNMSSLELGDSALYFCASSSRTNEKLFFGSGTQLSVL.